The 18 T cell receptor beta chains presented below share a single source sample, sequenced in a study of blood T cell repertoires in COVID-19. Only in-frame clones appear in the TCRdb table, and some are missing; sequencing was by immunoSEQ multiplex PCR. The repertoire consists of over 100,000 clones, with less than 85% occurring once and the leading ten covering around a sixth. The specimen was peripheral blood. All receptors come from a woman in her fifties or sixties with acute or convalescent COVID-19.

The chain recombines TRBV28 with TRBJ2-4, with TRBD1 identical over 8 bases. The CDR3 length is 15 residues. Per germline, CDR1 MDHEN and CDR2 SYDVKM. V was pared by 7 bases and J by 5 bases, with 10 bases of the junction left unmatched. The CDR3, as DNA: TGTGCCAGCAACACCCAAGAGACAGGGGAAAACATTCAGTACTTC. It specifies CASNTQETGENIQYF.

The V and J genes are TRBV7-8 and TRBJ1-5; TRBD1 matches 7 bases. The germline V gene encodes CDR1 SGHVS and CDR2 FQNEAQ. V gave up 5 bases and J gave up 2 bases; unmatched junction bases: 3. The length of the CDR3 is 14 residues. The CDR3 region has the DNA TGTGCCAGCAGCGTACAGGGGCGCAATCAGCCCCAGCATTTT. Its translation is CASSVQGRNQPQHF.

V is TRBV4-2 and J is TRBJ1-1, with D possibly being TRBD1 (5 bases). CDR1 and CDR2 (germline): LGHNA, YNFKEQ. V lost 0 bases and J 10 bases, leaving 9 bases between the germline ends. CDR3 length: 12 amino acids. The CDR3: CASSQERGPAFF. The CDR3 DNA is TGTGCCAGCAGCCAAGAAAGGGGTCCAGCTTTCTTT.

This chain connects TRBV15 to TRBJ1-5; 9 positions match TRBD1. Trimming took 0 bases from V and 9 from J; bases not matched to a gene: 6. CDR1 is LNHNV and CDR2 is YYDKDF in the germline V gene (reference sequence). The CDR3 totals 15 residues. CDR3 DNA sequence: TGTGCCACCAGCAGAGAAGGGACAGGGATAGGGCCCCAGCATTTT. Amino acids: CATSREGTGIGPQHF.

The chain couples TRBV5-4 to TRBJ2-3, with 11 bases fitting TRBD2. CDR1 is SGHNT, CDR2 YYREEE, per germline (reference sequence). The ends lost 0 bases at V and 4 bases at J; junction bases unmatched: 1. The CDR3 extends over 15 amino acids. The CDR3 nucleotides read TGTGCCAGCAGCTTGGAACTAGCGGGGGCAGATACGCAGTATTTT. Protein: CASSLELAGADTQYF. The full variable domain, its missing parts supplied by reference TRBV5-4 and TRBJ2-3, is ETGVTQSPTHLIKTRGQQVTLRCSSQSGHNTVSWYQQALGQGPQFIFQYYREEENGRGNFPPRFSGLQFPNYSSELNVNALELDDSALYLCASSLELAGADTQYFGPGTRLTVL.

This clone was detected once. J is TRBJ2-1 and V is TRBV11-2; D gene unclear. This CDR3 comprises 14 residues. V lost 5 bases and J 4 bases, leaving 12 bases between the germline ends. Germline CDR1 SGHAT, CDR2 FQNNGV. The CDR3 DNA reads TGTGCCAGCAGCCCCCCCCAGGCTTACAATGAGCAGTTCTTC. Protein sequence: CASSPPQAYNEQFF.

This chain links TRBV13 with TRBJ2-6; 7 bases align to TRBD1. CDR1 and CDR2 (germline): PRHDT, FYEKMQ (reference sequence). Germline trimming cut 6 bases from V and 4 bases from J; bases unmatched to any gene: 6. This CDR3 has 15 amino acids. Here the CDR3 DNA reads TGTGCCAGCAGTTCAGGGGGTCGCGGGGCCAACGTCCTGACTTTC. Amino acids: CASSSGGRGANVLTF.

The rearrangement joins TRBV7-3 to TRBJ2-1; the match to TRBD2 covers 11 bases. Germline trimming cut 2 bases from V and 9 bases from J; bases unmatched to any gene: 15. The V gene's germline CDR1 is SGHTA and CDR2 FQGTGA. CDR3 length: 18 residues. CDR3 coding DNA: TGTGCCAGCAGCTTACTAGGTATGGGTAGCGGGAGGGCACCTGAGCAGTTCTTC. This translates into CASSLLGMGSGRAPEQFF. The full variable domain, rest sourced from reference TRBV7-3 and TRBJ2-1, is GAGVSQTPSNKVTEKGKYVELRCDPISGHTALYWYRQSLGQGPEFLIYFQGTGAADDSGLPNDRFFAVRPEGSVSTLKIQRTERGDSAVYLCASSLLGMGSGRAPEQFFGPGTRLTVL.

This clone showed up just a few times. The chain links TRBV4-1 to TRBJ2-7, with D possibly matching TRBD2 (6 bases). The CDR3 consists of 14 residues. The V and J ends lost 1 base and 4 bases respectively, with 11 bases between them. The V gene's germline CDR1 is MGHRA and CDR2 YSYEKL. This CDR3 reads CASSQVTGVYEQYF. CDR3 DNA sequence: TGCGCCAGCAGCCAAGTGACGGGGGTATACGAGCAGTACTTC.

The CDR3 bases are TGCGCCAGCCGCCCGGGTGGCTCCGGGGGGGAAGAGACCCAGTACTTC. Translated: CASRPGGSGGEETQYF. V gene TRBV5-1 combines with J gene TRBJ2-5; 8 bases line up with TRBD2. This CDR3 comprises 16 residues. Germline V lookup: CDR1 SGHRS, CDR2 YFSETQ. The junction had 14 bases not matched to a gene; V was cut back by 7 bases and J by 3 bases.

The chain combines TRBV2 with TRBJ2-7; D unresolved. This CDR3 spans 10 amino acids. The V gene's germline CDR1 is SNHLY and CDR2 FYNNEI. The ends were cut back, 7 bases at V and 6 bases at J, with 7 bases in the middle. CDR3 bases: TGTGCCAGCAAGAGGTCCGAGCAGTACTTC. Protein sequence: CASKRSEQYF. Full variable domain (rest looked up from reference TRBV2 and TRBJ2-7): EPEVTQTPSHQVTQMGQEVILRCVPISNHLYFYWYRQILGQKVEFLVSFYNNEISEKSEIFDDQFSVERPDGSNFTLKIRSTKLEDSAMYFCASKRSEQYFGPGTRLTVT.

The chain combines TRBV7-3 with TRBJ2-2; 8 bases agree with TRBD2. Germline V gene lookup returns CDR1 SGHTA and CDR2 FQGTGA. The CDR3 is made up of 17 amino acids. J gave up 6 bases and V 3 bases, and 12 bases lay outside the gene matches. This CDR3 is CASSFSSGLARSGELFF. The DNA of the CDR3 is TGTGCCAGCAGCTTTAGTTCAGGACTAGCTAGGTCCGGGGAGCTGTTTTTT.

This chain links TRBV5-1 with TRBJ2-1, with D perhaps matching TRBD2 (6 bases). Germline CDR1 is SGHRS and CDR2 is YFSETQ. The CDR3 is 15 residues long. V was cut by 1 base and J by 4 bases, with 12 bases left in between. The CDR3 loop is CASSLLPGGYNEQFF. The DNA of the CDR3 is TGCGCCAGCAGCTTGCTACCTGGGGGGTACAATGAGCAGTTCTTC. Drawing the rest from reference TRBV5-1 and TRBJ2-1, the complete variable domain is KAGVTQTPRYLIKTRGQQVTLSCSPISGHRSVSWYQQTPGQGLQFLFEYFSETQRNKGNFPGRFSGRQFSNSRSEMNVSTLELGDSALYLCASSLLPGGYNEQFFGPGTRLTVL.

J is TRBJ1-2 and V is TRBV7-2; D is perhaps TRBD1 (5 bases). The ends were cut back, 8 bases at V and 6 bases at J, with 16 bases in the middle. The CDR3 is 13 residues long. Germline lookup yields CDR1 SGHTA and CDR2 FQGNSA. The CDR3 nucleotides read TGTGCCAGCGGCTACAACGCGGGGGATGGCTACACCTTC. Residues: CASGYNAGDGYTF.

This chain joins TRBV19 and TRBJ1-2; 10 positions agree with TRBD1. The trim removed 6 bases at V and 6 bases at J, leaving 4 bases unmatched. This CDR3 has 13 residues. Germline V gives CDR1 LNHDA, CDR2 SQIVND (reference sequence). The DNA of the CDR3 is TGTGCCAGTAGGGGACAGGGGCGGAATGGCTACACCTTC. This gives the protein CASRGQGRNGYTF. The full variable domain, rest sourced from reference TRBV19 and TRBJ1-2, is DGGITQSPKYLFRKEGQNVTLSCEQNLNHDAMYWYRQDPGQGLRLIYYSQIVNDFQKGDIAEGYSVSREKKESFPLTVTSAQKNPTAFYLCASRGQGRNGYTFGSGTRLTVV.

V gene TRBV19 combines with J gene TRBJ1-2; 7 positions match TRBD1. Germline trimming cut 3 bases from V and 4 bases from J; bases unmatched to any gene: 5. Germline CDR1 LNHDA, CDR2 SQIVND (reference sequence). The CDR3 consists of 14 residues. The CDR3 protein is CASSIGTASYGYTF. The DNA of the CDR3 is TGTGCCAGTAGTATTGGGACAGCAAGCTATGGCTACACCTTC.

This clone was counted between two and nine times. This chain uses TRBV5-1 with TRBJ1-3, with TRBD1 matching 7 bases. The V segment lost 2 bases and the J segment 2 bases; nucleotides outside the gene matches: 4. The germline V gene encodes CDR1 SGHRS and CDR2 YFSETQ. The CDR3 runs 15 residues. CDR3 in amino acids: CASSFTGVAGNTIYF. In nucleotides, the CDR3 is TGCGCCAGCAGCTTCACAGGGGTGGCTGGAAACACCATATATTTT.

The count of this clone is one. The rearrangement uses TRBV11-2 and TRBJ2-5, with unresolved D. The CDR3 runs to 16 residues. From germline, CDR1 is SGHAT and CDR2 FQNNGV. V lost 0 bases and J lost 3, with 14 bases in between. The CDR3, as DNA: TGTGCCAGCAGCTTAGACCTCCCTCGACTGAAAGAGACCCAGTACTTC. The encoded protein is CASSLDLPRLKETQYF.